The source of this TCR beta chain is a study of blood T cell repertoires in COVID-19. Sequencing used immunoSEQ multiplex PCR; TCRdb keeps in-frame clones, though not all of them. The sample contains 250,000 to 350,000 clones, under 95% of which appear only once. CDR3 size: 12 residues. The germline V gene has CDR1 LNHDA and CDR2 SQIVND (reference sequence). V lost 6 bases and J lost 5; bases outside the gene matches: 4. This TCR came from a woman under 40 who had recovered from COVID-19. This chain links TRBV19 with TRBJ2-7; 7 bases are a match to TRBD1. Sequencing input: PBMCs or T cells enriched from blood (not recorded which). Here the CDR3 DNA reads TGTGCCAGTAGCTCTGACAGGGACGAGCAGTACTTC. Amino acid sequence: CASSSDRDEQYF.